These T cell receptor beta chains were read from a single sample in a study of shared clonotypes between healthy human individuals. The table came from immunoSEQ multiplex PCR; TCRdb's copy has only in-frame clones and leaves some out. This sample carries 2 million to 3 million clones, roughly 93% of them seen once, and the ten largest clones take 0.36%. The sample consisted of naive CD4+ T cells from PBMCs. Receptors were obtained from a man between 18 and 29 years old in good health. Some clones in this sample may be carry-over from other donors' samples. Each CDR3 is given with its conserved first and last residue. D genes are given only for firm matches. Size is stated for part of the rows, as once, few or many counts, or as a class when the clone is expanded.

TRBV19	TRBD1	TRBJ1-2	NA	TGTGCCAGTACTCATACAGGGGACGGCTACACCTTC	CASTHTGDGYTF
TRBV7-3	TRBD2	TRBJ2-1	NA	TGTGCCAGCAGCGCGAGACTAGCGGGAGCGATGGATGAGCAGTTCTTC	CASSARLAGAMDEQFF
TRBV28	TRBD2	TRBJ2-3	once	TGTGCCAGCAGTTTATCCCTAGCGGGAGATGGGTCCCCAGATACGCAGTATTTT	CASSLSLAGDGSPDTQYF
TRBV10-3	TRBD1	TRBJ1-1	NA	TGTGCCATCAGTGATTTCGCAGGGACAGGGGGTGAAGCTTTCTTT	CAISDFAGTGGEAFF
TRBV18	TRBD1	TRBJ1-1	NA	TGTGCCAGCTCAGCAATGACAGGACAGGTTTCTGAAGCTTTCTTT	CASSAMTGQVSEAFF
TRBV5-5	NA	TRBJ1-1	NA	TGTGCCAGCAGCTTGCCCGGGGGGGAGGATTCGAACACTGAAGCTTTCTTT	CASSLPGGEDSNTEAFF
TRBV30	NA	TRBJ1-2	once	TGTGCCTGGAGTCCTGGAGAGGAGGCTAAGACCTTC	CAWSPGEEAKTF
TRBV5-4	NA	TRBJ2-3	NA	TGTGCCAGCAGCTTCTATCACGCACTAGCAGATACGCAGTATTTT	CASSFYHALADTQYF
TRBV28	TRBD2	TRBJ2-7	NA	TGTGCCAGCAGTTCCGCGGGGGACCACACCTACGAGCAGTACTTC	CASSSAGDHTYEQYF
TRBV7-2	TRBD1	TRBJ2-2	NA	TGTGCCAGCAGCTTAGTGGGACAGGGGTTCGGGGAGCTGTTTTTT	CASSLVGQGFGELFF
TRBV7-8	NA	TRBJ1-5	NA	TGTGCCAGCAGTTTCGACAGGTTGGAACAGCCCCAGCATTTT	CASSFDRLEQPQHF
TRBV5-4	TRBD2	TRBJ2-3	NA	TGTGCCAGCAGCTTGGCCCCTAGCGGGAGCACAGATACGCAGTATTTT	CASSLAPSGSTDTQYF
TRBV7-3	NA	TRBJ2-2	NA	TGTGCCAGCGGTACCAGGGAACTCGGCACCGGGGAGCTGTTTTTT	CASGTRELGTGELFF
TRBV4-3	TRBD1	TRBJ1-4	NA	TGCGCCAGCAGCCAAGAGGGGACAGGGTATGAAAAACTGTTTTTT	CASSQEGTGYEKLFF
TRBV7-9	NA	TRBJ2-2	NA	TGTGCCAGCAGCTTCCCCGGCTTACCTACCAACACCGGGGAGCTGTTTTTT	CASSFPGLPTNTGELFF
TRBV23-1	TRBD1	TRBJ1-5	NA	TGCGCCAGCACCATCGGGACAGGGGGGCCTAGTAGCAATCAGCCCCAGCATTTT	CASTIGTGGPSSNQPQHF
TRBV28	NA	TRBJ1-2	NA	TGTGCCAGCAGTATCCGGGACGTTGCTAACTATGGCTACACCTTC	CASSIRDVANYGYTF
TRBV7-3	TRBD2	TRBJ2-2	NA	TGTGCCAGCAGCTTAAATCCAGCGGGAGCAGGTACCGGGGAGCTGTTTTTT	CASSLNPAGAGTGELFF
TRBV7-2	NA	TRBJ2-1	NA	TGTGCCAGCAGCGGCCGGGAGACTAGTTTTCCGTTCTTC	CASSGRETSFPFF
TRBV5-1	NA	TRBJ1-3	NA	TGCGCCAGCAGCGCCCTGAGACAGGACTCTGGAAACACCATATATTTT	CASSALRQDSGNTIYF
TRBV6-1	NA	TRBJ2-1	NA	TGTGCCAGCAAGACACCGGGACTCAGGGGAAATGAGCAGTTCTTC	CASKTPGLRGNEQFF
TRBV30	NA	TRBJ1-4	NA	TGTGGACGTGATGGGGCTGGGGGAAAACTGTTTTTT	CGRDGAGGKLFF
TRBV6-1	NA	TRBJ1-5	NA	TGTGCCAGCCGAAGCTGGACGGGAAATCAGCCCCAGCATTTT	CASRSWTGNQPQHF
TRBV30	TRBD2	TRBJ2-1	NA	TGTGCCTGGGGAGGACTAGCGGGAGGGGCGGCGTTCTTC	CAWGGLAGGAAFF
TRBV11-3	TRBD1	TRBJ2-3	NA	TGTGCCAGCAGCCCCCGGGACAGGGGTTTTCCCCACTCCACAGATACGCAGTATTTT	CASSPRDRGFPHSTDTQYF
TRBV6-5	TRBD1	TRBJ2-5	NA	TGTGCCAGCAGTTACGGGTGGACAGGGGGCGGGGAGACCCAGTACTTC	CASSYGWTGGGETQYF
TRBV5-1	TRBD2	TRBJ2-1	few	TGCGCCAGCAGCTTGGGACTAGCGGGAACGAATGAGCAGTTCTTC	CASSLGLAGTNEQFF
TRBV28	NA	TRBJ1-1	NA	TGTGCCAGCAGGTCTTCGGGACGGTCGAACACTGAAGCTTTCTTT	CASRSSGRSNTEAFF
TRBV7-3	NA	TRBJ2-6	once	TGTGCCAGCACCCGGGGCGGCCCTGGGGCCAACGTCCTGACTTTC	CASTRGGPGANVLTF
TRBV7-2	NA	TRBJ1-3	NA	TGTGCCAGCAGCTTAGGGATAGGAACCCCTGGAAACACCATATATTTT	CASSLGIGTPGNTIYF
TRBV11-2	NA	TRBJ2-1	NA	TGTGCCAGCAGCTCTGGAGGTCGAGCGGGTTACTACAATGAGCAGTTCTTC	CASSSGGRAGYYNEQFF
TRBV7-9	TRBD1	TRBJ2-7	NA	TGTGCCAGCAGCTTAACACAGGGGAGCTACGAGCAGTACTTC	CASSLTQGSYEQYF
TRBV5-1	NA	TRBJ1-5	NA	TGCGCCAGCAGCCAAGGAGGCTTTGAGAGTCAGCCCCAGCATTTT	CASSQGGFESQPQHF
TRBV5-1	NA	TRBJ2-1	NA	TGCGCCAGCAGCTTCTCCGGGGAGACCTACAATGAGCAGTTCTTC	CASSFSGETYNEQFF
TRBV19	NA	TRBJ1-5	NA	TGTGCCAGTAGTATGTTAGGAGGCGGTCAGCCCCAGCATTTT	CASSMLGGGQPQHF
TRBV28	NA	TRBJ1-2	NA	TGTGCCAGCAGTCTCACAGGGTATGGCTACACCTTC	CASSLTGYGYTF
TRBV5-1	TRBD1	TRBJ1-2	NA	TGCGCCAGCAGCCCCGGCGCAGGGGGTAATGGCTACACCTTC	CASSPGAGGNGYTF
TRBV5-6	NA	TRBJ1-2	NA	TGTGCCAGCACCAACCTCAGGGGAGTATGGGGCTACACCTTC	CASTNLRGVWGYTF
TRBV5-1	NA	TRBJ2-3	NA	TGCGCCAGCAGCCCTGACTCCACTAGCACAGATACGCAGTATTTT	CASSPDSTSTDTQYF
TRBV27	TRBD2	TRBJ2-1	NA	TGTGCCAGCAGCCCAGGGACTAGCGGGAAGGACGAGCAGTTCTTC	CASSPGTSGKDEQFF
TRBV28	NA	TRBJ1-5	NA	TGTGCCAGCAGCACCAATAATCAGCCCCAGCATTTT	CASSTNNQPQHF
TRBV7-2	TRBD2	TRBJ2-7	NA	TGTGCCAGCAGCGTCGACGGGACTAGCGGGTCCTACGAGCAGTACTTC	CASSVDGTSGSYEQYF
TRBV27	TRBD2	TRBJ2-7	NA	TGTGCCAGCAGTTCCCCCTCTAGCGGGAGGAGCTACGAGCAGTACTTC	CASSSPSSGRSYEQYF
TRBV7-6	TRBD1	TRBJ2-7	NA	TGTGCCAGCAGAGTCGAAGAAGGGGGCAGCTACGAGCAGTACTTC	CASRVEEGGSYEQYF
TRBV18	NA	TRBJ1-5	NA	TGTGCCAGCTCACCATCCAGGGCTGTCGATCAGCCCCAGCATTTT	CASSPSRAVDQPQHF
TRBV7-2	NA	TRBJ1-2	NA	TGTGCCAGCAGCTTAGCGGGCAGGGGAGATGACGGCTACACCTTC	CASSLAGRGDDGYTF
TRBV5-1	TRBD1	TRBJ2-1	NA	TGCGCCAGCAGCTTCGGACAGGCTTATGGCGATGAGCAGTTCTTC	CASSFGQAYGDEQFF
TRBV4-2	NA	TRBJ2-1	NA	TGTGCCAGCAGCCAACCCGGGGGTAGCCAGCAGTTCTTC	CASSQPGGSQQFF
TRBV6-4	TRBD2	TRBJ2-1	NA	TGTGCCAGCAGTGAGCGGGAGGGCTATGAGCAGTTCTTC	CASSEREGYEQFF
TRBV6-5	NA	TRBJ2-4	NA	TGTGTACTAATTCCGGGACATCAGGCCAAAAACATTCAGTACTTC	CVLIPGHQAKNIQYF
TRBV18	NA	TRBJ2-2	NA	TGTGCCAGCTCACTAATCCGGGACGGCGGTGGGGAGCTGTTTTTT	CASSLIRDGGGELFF
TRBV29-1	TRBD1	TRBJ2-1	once	TGCAGCGTTGAAGAGGGGACAGGGGGCTCCTACAATGAGCAGTTCTTC	CSVEEGTGGSYNEQFF
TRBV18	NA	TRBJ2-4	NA	TGTGCCAGCTCTCTCGATCCCTCTGCCAAAAACATTCAGTACTTC	CASSLDPSAKNIQYF
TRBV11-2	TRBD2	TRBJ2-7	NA	TGTGCCAGCAGCTTACCCCCTTTGGGCGGGAGGGCCGTCTACGAGCAGTACTTC	CASSLPPLGGRAVYEQYF
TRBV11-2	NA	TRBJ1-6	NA	TGTGCCAGCAGCTTGTCCTCCGGGGAGGGAGTCAAAGCCCTCCACTTT	CASSLSSGEGVKALHF
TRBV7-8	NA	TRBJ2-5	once	TGTGCCAGCAGCTTAGCGGTTGATTACCAAGAGACCCAGTACTTC	CASSLAVDYQETQYF
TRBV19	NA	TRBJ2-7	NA	TGTGCCAGTTCCGCCGATGGCCGGGACGTAGCCTACGAGCAGTACTTC	CASSADGRDVAYEQYF
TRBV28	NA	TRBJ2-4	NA	TGTGCCAGCAGCTTCGGGCAGGCGGGTTCCAAAAACATTCAGTACTTC	CASSFGQAGSKNIQYF
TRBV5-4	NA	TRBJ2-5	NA	TGTGCCAGCAGCTTGGTCCCGGGCGCCGAATTTCAAGAGACCCAGTACTTC	CASSLVPGAEFQETQYF
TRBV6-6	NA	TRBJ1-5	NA	TGTGCCAGCAGTTACCCCGAGGGGCCCCAGCATTTT	CASSYPEGPQHF